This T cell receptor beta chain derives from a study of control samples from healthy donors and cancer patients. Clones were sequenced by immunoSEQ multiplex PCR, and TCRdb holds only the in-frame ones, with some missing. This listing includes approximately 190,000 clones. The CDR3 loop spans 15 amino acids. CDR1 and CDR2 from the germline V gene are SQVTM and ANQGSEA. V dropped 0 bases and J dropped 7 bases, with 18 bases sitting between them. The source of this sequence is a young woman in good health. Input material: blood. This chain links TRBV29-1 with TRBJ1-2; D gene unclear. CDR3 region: CSVEEWRVGWRGYTF. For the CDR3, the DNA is TGCAGCGTTGAAGAATGGAGGGTAGGATGGCGTGGCTACACCTTC.